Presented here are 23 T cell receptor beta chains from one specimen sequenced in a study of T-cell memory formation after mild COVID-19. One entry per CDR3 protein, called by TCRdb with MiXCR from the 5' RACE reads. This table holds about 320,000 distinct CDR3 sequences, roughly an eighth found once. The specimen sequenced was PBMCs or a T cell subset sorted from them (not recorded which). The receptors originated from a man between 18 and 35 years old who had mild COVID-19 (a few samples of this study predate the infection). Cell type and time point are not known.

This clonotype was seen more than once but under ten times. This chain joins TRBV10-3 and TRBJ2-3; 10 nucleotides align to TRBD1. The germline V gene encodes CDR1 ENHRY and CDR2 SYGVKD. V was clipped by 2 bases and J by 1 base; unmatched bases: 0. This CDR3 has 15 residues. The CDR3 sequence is CAISEGTGGTDTQYF. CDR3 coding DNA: TGTGCCATCAGTGAGGGGACAGGGGGCACAGATACGCAGTATTTT.

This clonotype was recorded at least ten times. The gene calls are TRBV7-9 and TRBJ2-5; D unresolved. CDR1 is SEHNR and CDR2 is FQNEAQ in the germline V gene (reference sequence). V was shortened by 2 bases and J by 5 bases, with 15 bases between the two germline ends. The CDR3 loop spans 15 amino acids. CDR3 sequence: CASSLLLRKGETQYF. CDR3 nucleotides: TGTGCCAGCAGCTTACTTCTCCGGAAGGGTGAGACCCAGTACTTC.

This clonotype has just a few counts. CDR3 sequence (DNA): TGCGCCAGCAGCTGGACAGGGGGTTATGAGACCCAGTACTTC. Protein product: CASSWTGGYETQYF. V is TRBV5-1 and J is TRBJ2-5; 10 bases are shared with TRBD1. The ends lost 3 bases at V and 5 bases at J; junction bases unmatched: 4. This CDR3 region has 14 residues. CDR1 and CDR2 (germline): SGHRS, YFSETQ.

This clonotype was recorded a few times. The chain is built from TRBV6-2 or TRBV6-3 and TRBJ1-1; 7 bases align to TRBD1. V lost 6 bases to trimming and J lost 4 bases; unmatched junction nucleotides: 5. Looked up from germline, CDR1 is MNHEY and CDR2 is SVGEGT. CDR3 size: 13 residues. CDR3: CASSHRGATEAFF. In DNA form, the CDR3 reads TGTGCCAGCAGCCACAGGGGTGCCACTGAAGCTTTCTTT.

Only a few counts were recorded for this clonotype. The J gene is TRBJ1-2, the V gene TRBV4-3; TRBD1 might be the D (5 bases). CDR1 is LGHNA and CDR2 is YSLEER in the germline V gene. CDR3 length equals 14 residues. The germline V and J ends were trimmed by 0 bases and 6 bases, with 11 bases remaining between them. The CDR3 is CASSQDAGRHGYTF. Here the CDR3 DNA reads TGCGCCAGCAGCCAAGATGCAGGGAGGCATGGCTACACCTTC.

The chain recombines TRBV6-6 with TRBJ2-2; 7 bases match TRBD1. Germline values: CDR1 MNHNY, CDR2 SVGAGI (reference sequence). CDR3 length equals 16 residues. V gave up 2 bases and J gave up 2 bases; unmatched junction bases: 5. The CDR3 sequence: CASSYVGQINTGELFF. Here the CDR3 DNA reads TGTGCCAGCAGTTACGTGGGACAGATTAACACCGGGGAGCTGTTTTTT.

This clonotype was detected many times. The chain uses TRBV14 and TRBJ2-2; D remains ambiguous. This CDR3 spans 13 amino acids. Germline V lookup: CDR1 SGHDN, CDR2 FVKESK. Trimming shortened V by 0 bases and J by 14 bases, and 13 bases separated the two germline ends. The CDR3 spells CASSQDRTGRLFF. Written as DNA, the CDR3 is TGTGCCAGCAGCCAAGATCGGACCGGGCGCCTGTTTTTT.

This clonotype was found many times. The DNA for the CDR3 is TGTGCCAGCAGTTTAACGGGCTCACCCCTCCACTTT. Translated: CASSLTGSPLHF. The chain carries TRBV12-3 or TRBV12-4 and TRBJ1-6; D ambiguous. The ends were cut back, 2 bases at V and 10 bases at J, with 6 bases in the middle. The CDR3 length is 12 residues.

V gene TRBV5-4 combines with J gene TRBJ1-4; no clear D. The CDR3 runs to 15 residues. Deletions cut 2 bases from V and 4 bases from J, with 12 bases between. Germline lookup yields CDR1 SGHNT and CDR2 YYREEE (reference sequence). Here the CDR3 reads CASSLRTALNEKLFF. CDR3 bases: TGTGCCAGCAGCTTACGGACGGCGCTTAATGAAAAACTGTTTTTT.

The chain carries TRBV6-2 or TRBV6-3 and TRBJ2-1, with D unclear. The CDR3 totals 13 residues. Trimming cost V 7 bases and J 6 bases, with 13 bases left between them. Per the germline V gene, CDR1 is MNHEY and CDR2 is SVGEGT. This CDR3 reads CASTMRNSNEQFF. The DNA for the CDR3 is TGTGCCAGCACGATGCGTAATAGCAATGAGCAGTTCTTC.

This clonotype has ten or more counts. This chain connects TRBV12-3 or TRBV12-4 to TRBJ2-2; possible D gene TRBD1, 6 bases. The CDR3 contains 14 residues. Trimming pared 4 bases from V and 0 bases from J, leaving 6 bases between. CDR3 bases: TGTGCCAGCAGTTGGACAGCGAACACCGGGGAGCTGTTTTTT. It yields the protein CASSWTANTGELFF.

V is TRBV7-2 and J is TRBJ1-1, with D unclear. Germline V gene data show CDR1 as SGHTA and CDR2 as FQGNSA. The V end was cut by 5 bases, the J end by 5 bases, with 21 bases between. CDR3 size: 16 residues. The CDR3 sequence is CASSHPAPGTSTEAFF. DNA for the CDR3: TGTGCCAGCAGCCACCCAGCCCCAGGTACGTCGACTGAAGCTTTCTTT.

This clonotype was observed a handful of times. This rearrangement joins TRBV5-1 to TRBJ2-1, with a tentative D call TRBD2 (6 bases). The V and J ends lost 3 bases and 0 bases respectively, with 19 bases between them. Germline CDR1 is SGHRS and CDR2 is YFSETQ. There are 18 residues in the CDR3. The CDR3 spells CASSWGPGRGRSYNEQFF. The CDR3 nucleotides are TGCGCCAGCAGCTGGGGACCGGGGCGGGGCCGCTCCTACAATGAGCAGTTCTTC.

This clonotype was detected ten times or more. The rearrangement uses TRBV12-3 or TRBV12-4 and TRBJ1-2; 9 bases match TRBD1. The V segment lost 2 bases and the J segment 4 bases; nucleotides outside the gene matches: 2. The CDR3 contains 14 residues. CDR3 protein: CASSLLDRGYGYTF. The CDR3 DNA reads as TGTGCCAGCAGTTTATTGGACAGGGGCTATGGCTACACCTTC.

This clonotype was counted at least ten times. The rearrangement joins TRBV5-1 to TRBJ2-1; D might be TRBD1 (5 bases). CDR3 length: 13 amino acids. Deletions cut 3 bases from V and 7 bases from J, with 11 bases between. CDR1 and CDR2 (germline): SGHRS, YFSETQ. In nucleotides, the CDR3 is TGCGCCAGCAGCTATAACCAGGGAAATGAGCAGTTCTTC. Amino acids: CASSYNQGNEQFF.

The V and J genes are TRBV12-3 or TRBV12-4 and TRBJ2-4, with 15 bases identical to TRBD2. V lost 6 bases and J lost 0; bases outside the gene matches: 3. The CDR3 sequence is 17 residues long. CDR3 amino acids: CASRGLAGGVAKNIQYF. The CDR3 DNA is TGTGCCAGCAGGGGACTAGCGGGGGGAGTAGCCAAAAACATTCAGTACTTC.

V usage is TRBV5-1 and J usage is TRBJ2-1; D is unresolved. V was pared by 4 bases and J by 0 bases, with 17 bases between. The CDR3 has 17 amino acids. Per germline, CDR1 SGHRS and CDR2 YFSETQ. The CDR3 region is CASSTLAGAGSYNEQFF. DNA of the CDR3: TGCGCCAGCAGCACCCTTGCCGGAGCTGGCTCCTACAATGAGCAGTTCTTC.

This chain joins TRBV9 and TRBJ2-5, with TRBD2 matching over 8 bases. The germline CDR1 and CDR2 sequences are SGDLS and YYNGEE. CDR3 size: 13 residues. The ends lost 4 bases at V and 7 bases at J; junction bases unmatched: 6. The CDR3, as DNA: TGTGCCAGCAGCCCCCCCCGGGAGGGGACCCAGTACTTC. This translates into CASSPPREGTQYF. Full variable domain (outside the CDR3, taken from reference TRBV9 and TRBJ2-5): DSGVTQTPKHLITATGQRVTLRCSPRSGDLSVYWYQQSLDQGLQFLIQYYNGEERAKGNILERFSAQQFPDLHSELNLSSLELGDSALYFCASSPPREGTQYFGPGTRLLVL.

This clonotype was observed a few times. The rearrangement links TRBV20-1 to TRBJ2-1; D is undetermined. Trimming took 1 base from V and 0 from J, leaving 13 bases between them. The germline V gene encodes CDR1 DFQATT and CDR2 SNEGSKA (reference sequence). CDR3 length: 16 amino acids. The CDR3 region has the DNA TGCAGTGCTAGAGGGGGATGGATGAGCTCCTACAATGAGCAGTTCTTC. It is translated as CSARGGWMSSYNEQFF.

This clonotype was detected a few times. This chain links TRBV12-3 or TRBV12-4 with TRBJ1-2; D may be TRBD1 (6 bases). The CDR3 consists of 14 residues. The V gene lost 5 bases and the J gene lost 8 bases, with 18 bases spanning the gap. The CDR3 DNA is TGTGCCAGCAGTCCAACAGGGACTGTTGGAGGCTACACCTTC. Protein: CASSPTGTVGGYTF.

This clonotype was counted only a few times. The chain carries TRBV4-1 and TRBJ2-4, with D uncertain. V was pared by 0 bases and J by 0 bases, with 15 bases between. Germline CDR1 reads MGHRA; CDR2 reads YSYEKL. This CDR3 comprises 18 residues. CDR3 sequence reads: CASSQDGQPTLAKNIQYF. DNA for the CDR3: TGCGCCAGCAGCCAAGACGGGCAGCCAACACTAGCCAAAAACATTCAGTACTTC.

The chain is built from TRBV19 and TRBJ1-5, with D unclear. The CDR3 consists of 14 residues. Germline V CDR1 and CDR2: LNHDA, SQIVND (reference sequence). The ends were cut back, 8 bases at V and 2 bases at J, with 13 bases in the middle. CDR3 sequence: CASHQRRGNQPQHF. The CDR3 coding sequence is TGTGCCAGTCACCAACGACGGGGCAATCAGCCCCAGCATTTT.

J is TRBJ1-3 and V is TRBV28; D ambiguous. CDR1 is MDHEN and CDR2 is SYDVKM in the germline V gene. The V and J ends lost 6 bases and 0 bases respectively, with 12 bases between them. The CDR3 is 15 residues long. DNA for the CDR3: TGTGCCAGCAGCCCGCCGACCGGCTCTGGAAACACCATATATTTT. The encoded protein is CASSPPTGSGNTIYF.